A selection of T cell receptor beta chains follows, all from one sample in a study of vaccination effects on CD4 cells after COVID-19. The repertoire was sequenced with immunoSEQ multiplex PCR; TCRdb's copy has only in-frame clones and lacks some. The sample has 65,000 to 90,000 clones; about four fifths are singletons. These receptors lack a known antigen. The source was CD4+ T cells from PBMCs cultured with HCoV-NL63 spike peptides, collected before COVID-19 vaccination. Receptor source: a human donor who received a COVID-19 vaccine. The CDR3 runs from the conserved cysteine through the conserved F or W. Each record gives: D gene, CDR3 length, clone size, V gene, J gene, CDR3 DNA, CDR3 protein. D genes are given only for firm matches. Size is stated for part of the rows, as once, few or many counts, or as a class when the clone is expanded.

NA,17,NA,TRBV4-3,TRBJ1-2,TGCGCCAGCAGCCAAGGTGAAGGCACAGGGAAAAGCTATGGCTACACCTTC,CASSQGEGTGKSYGYTF
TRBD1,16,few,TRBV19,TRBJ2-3,TGTGCCAGTAGTCCACAAACGGGACAGTCAATTCCTACGCAGTATTTT,CASSPQTGQSIPTQYF
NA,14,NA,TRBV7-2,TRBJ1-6,TGTGCCAGCAGCTTGCCAGGGGATTATTCACCCCTCCACTTT,CASSLPGDYSPLHF
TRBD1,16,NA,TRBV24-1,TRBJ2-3,TGTGCCACCAGGGAAACCGGGACAGGGACCACAGATACGCAGTATTTT,CATRETGTGTTDTQYF
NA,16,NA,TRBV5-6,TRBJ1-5,TGTGCCAGCAGCGTTTTAGGGGCGGGGAGCAATCAGCCCCAGCATTTT,CASSVLGAGSNQPQHF
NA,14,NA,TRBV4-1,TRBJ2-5,TGCGCCAGCAGCCAGGGTGATATACAGGAGACCCAGTACTTC,CASSQGDIQETQYF
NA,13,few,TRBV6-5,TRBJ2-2,TGTGCCAGCAGAGGCGCTTTAAGCGGGGAGCTGTTTTTT,CASRGALSGELFF
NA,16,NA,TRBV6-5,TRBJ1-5,TGTGCCAGCAGTTACTCCTCCCACAGACTCAATCAGCCCCAGCATTTT,CASSYSSHRLNQPQHF
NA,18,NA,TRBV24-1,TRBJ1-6,TGTGCCACCAGTGATCCATCCCCGGTCCGCTCCTATAATTCACCCCTCCACTTT,CATSDPSPVRSYNSPLHF
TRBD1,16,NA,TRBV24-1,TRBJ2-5,TGTGCCACCAGTGATCGGGACAGGGCAACCCAAGAGACCCAGTACTTC,CATSDRDRATQETQYF
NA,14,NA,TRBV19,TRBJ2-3,TGTGCCAGTAGTCCCCGCGAGGGCACAGATACGCAGTATTTT,CASSPREGTDTQYF
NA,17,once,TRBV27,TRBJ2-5,TGTGCCAGCAGTTCCCCATCCAGGGCCGACCCGAGGGAGACCCAGTACTTC,CASSSPSRADPRETQYF
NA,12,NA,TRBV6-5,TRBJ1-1,TGTGCCAGCAAACTGGGGCCGACGGAAGCTTTCTTT,CASKLGPTEAFF
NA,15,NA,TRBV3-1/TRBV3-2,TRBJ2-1,TGTGCCAGCAGCCAAGCGGCAGGGTGGGTTAATGAGCAGTTCTTC,CASSQAAGWVNEQFF
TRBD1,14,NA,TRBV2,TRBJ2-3,TGTGCCAGCAGTAGGCAGGGGGGCACAGATACGCAGTATTTT,CASSRQGGTDTQYF
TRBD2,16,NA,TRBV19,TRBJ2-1,TGTGCCAGTAGTATAGACGGGCGGGGGGCCTACAATGAGCAGTTCTTC,CASSIDGRGAYNEQFF
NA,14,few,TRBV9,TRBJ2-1,TGTGCCAGCAGCGTAGCACAGGGTGTCAATGAGCAGTTCTTC,CASSVAQGVNEQFF
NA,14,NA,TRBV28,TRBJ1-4,TGTGCCAGCAGTTTACCAGGGGAGAGTGAAAAACTGTTTTTT,CASSLPGESEKLFF
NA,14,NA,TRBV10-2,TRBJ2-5,TGCGCCAGCAGTGAGTCGACAGGTTCGGCTGTCAAGTACTTC,CASSESTGSAVKYF
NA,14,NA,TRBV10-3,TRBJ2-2,TGTGCCATCACAGGGCGCGGGGACACCGGGGAGCTGTTTTTT,CAITGRGDTGELFF
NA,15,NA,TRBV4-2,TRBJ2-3,TGTGCCAGCAGCCAAGACGGCGAAGCCACAGATACGCAGTATTTT,CASSQDGEATDTQYF
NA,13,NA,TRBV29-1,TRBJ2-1,TGCAGCGCTGTCAAACTGGGGGACAATGAGCAGTTCTTC,CSAVKLGDNEQFF
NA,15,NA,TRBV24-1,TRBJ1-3,TGTGCCACCAGTGATCCCCGCAGCTCTGGAAACACCATATATTTT,CATSDPRSSGNTIYF
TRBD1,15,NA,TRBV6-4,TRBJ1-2,TGTGCCAGCAGACCAGACAGGGGACACAACTATGGCTACACCTTC,CASRPDRGHNYGYTF
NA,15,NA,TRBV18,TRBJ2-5,TGTGCCAGCTCACCACTTCGACCGGTCCAAGAGACCCAGTACTTC,CASSPLRPVQETQYF
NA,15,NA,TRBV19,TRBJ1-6,TGTGCCAGTAGTATCTCCCCACAAGGGTCTTCGCCCCTCCACTTT,CASSISPQGSSPLHF
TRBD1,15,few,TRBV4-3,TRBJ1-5,TGCGCCAGCAGCCCTGGCCAGGGGGCAAATCAGCCCCAGCATTTT,CASSPGQGANQPQHF
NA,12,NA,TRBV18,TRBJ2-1,TGTGCCAGCTCGCGCCGGGCTAATGAGCAGTTCTTC,CASSRRANEQFF
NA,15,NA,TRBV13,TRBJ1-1,TGTGCCAGCAGCTCACCAGGAGGCGGTGACACTGAAGCTTTCTTT,CASSSPGGGDTEAFF
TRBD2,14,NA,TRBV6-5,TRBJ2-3,TGTGCCAGCAGGAGACTAGCGGGGGAGGGTACGCAGTATTTT,CASRRLAGEGTQYF
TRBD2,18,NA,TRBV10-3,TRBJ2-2,TGTGCCATCAGTGAAGGTCGGCCTAGCGGAGGGAACACCGGGGAGCTGTTTTTT,CAISEGRPSGGNTGELFF
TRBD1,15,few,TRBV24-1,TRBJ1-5,TGTGCCACCAGTGACCCCAGGGGGCCGGGTCAGCCCCAGCATTTT,CATSDPRGPGQPQHF
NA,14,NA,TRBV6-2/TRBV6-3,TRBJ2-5,TGTGCCAGCAGTTCCTTCGGGGAAAAAAACATCCAGTACTTC,CASSSFGEKNIQYF
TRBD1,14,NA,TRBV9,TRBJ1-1,TGTGCCAGCAGCGCGGGGACAGTGAACACTGAAGCTTTCTTT,CASSAGTVNTEAFF
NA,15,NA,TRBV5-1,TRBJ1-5,TGCGCCAGCAGCTTGGCGGGGGCTAGGGGTCAGCCCCAGCATTTT,CASSLAGARGQPQHF
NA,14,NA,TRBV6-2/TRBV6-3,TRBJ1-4,TGTGCCAGCAGCTCCGACAGGAGGGGTGAAAAACTGTTTTTT,CASSSDRRGEKLFF
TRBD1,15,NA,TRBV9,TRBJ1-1,TGTGCCAGCAGCGCAGACAGGGTTGGAAACACTGAAGCTTTCTTT,CASSADRVGNTEAFF
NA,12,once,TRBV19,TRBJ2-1,TGTGCCAGTAGCGGGGGGCTTGGTGAGCAGTTCTTC,CASSGGLGEQFF
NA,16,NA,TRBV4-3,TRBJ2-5,TGCGCCAGCAGCCAAGGTTTCGGCAGGGTAGGGGAGACCCAGTACTTC,CASSQGFGRVGETQYF
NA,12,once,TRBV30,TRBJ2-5,TGTGCCTTCGACCAGGACGTGGAGACCCAGTACTTC,CAFDQDVETQYF
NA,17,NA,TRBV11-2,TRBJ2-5,TGTGCCAGCAGCTTAGATGTTAGGTCAGTTTGGGAAGAGACCCAGTACTTC,CASSLDVRSVWEETQYF
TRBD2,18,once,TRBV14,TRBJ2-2,TGTGCCAGCAGCCATCGGGAGGGGACCAACCCCCTCATCGGGGAGCTGTTTTTT,CASSHREGTNPLIGELFF
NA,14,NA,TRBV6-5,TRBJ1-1,TGTGCCAGCACGCAGGTGACGGGGAACACTGAAGCTTTCTTT,CASTQVTGNTEAFF
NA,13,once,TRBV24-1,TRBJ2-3,TGTGCCACCAGGGACGGTCGTTGGGATACGCAGTATTTT,CATRDGRWDTQYF
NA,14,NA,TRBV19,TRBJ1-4,TGTGCCAGTAGTAGACGACAGAATAATGAAAAACTGTTTTTT,CASSRRQNNEKLFF
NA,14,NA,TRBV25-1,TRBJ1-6,TGTGCCAGCAGTGTCGGGGACGGAAATTCACCCCTCCACTTT,CASSVGDGNSPLHF